Listed below are T cell receptor beta chains from one sample, sequenced in a study of cytomegalovirus exposure and HLA in healthy donors. Here immunoSEQ multiplex PCR was the method, and the copy in TCRdb shows in-frame clones only, minus some. The data contain approximately 110,000 clones, about 85% of them singletons. What was sequenced was PBMCs. The receptors were gathered from a man in his fifties or sixties in good health and CMV-seronegative. CDR3s include the opening cysteine and the closing phenylalanine or tryptophan. Fields, in order: clone size, V gene, D gene, J gene, CDR3 protein, CDR3 DNA. D genes are given only for firm matches. Size is stated for part of the rows, as once, few or many counts, or as a class when the clone is expanded.

clone_size: .; v_call: TRBV30; d_call: .; j_call: TRBJ2-5; cdr3_aa: CACRTGPETQYF; cdr3_nt: TGTGCCTGTCGGACTGGGCCGGAGACCCAGTACTTC
clone_size: .; v_call: TRBV9; d_call: .; j_call: TRBJ2-3; cdr3_aa: CASSTSPADTQYF; cdr3_nt: TGTGCCAGCAGCACTAGCCCCGCAGATACGCAGTATTTT
clone_size: .; v_call: TRBV4-3; d_call: .; j_call: TRBJ1-2; cdr3_aa: CASSPGATGGFSYGYTF; cdr3_nt: TGCGCCAGCAGCCCGGGTGCGACAGGTGGTTTCTCCTATGGCTACACCTTC
clone_size: .; v_call: TRBV5-1; d_call: .; j_call: TRBJ2-7; cdr3_aa: CASSLEQGAHEQYF; cdr3_nt: TGCGCCAGCAGCTTGGAACAGGGAGCCCACGAGCAGTACTTC
clone_size: .; v_call: TRBV7-6; d_call: TRBD2; j_call: TRBJ2-1; cdr3_aa: CASSSGRGGEQFF; cdr3_nt: TGTGCCAGCAGCTCTGGGCGGGGGGGTGAGCAGTTCTTC
clone_size: .; v_call: TRBV7-3; d_call: TRBD2; j_call: TRBJ2-2; cdr3_aa: CASSFTPFASGRAHTGELFF; cdr3_nt: TGTGCCAGCAGCTTTACCCCTTTCGCTAGCGGGAGGGCCCACACCGGGGAGCTGTTTTTT
clone_size: few; v_call: TRBV27; d_call: TRBD1; j_call: TRBJ2-5; cdr3_aa: CASSFRHLTGYETQYF; cdr3_nt: TGTGCCAGCAGTTTCCGCCACCTGACAGGGTACGAGACCCAGTACTTC
clone_size: few; v_call: TRBV25-1; d_call: .; j_call: TRBJ2-5; cdr3_aa: CASSEWLGAQETQYF; cdr3_nt: TGTGCCAGCAGTGAATGGCTGGGGGCTCAAGAGACCCAGTACTTC
clone_size: .; v_call: TRBV9; d_call: TRBD1; j_call: TRBJ1-1; cdr3_aa: CASSVSGEQGYSWTEAFF; cdr3_nt: TGTGCCAGCAGCGTTAGCGGGGAACAGGGGTATAGTTGGACTGAAGCTTTCTTT
clone_size: .; v_call: TRBV5-1; d_call: .; j_call: TRBJ2-6; cdr3_aa: CASSLSTGANVLTF; cdr3_nt: TGCGCCAGCAGCTTGTCTACTGGGGCCAACGTCCTGACTTTC
clone_size: .; v_call: TRBV29-1; d_call: .; j_call: TRBJ1-2; cdr3_aa: CSVEVRENGYTF; cdr3_nt: TGCAGCGTTGAAGTCCGGGAGAATGGCTACACCTTC
clone_size: .; v_call: TRBV6-5; d_call: .; j_call: TRBJ1-2; cdr3_aa: CASSYSHKGAYGYTF; cdr3_nt: TGTGCCAGCAGTTACTCGCACAAAGGAGCCTATGGCTACACCTTC
clone_size: .; v_call: TRBV11-2; d_call: TRBD2; j_call: TRBJ2-3; cdr3_aa: CASSFGGRSTDTQYF; cdr3_nt: TGTGCCAGCAGCTTCGGCGGGAGAAGCACAGATACGCAGTATTTT
clone_size: .; v_call: TRBV5-1; d_call: .; j_call: TRBJ1-1; cdr3_aa: CASSFAVSDTEAFF; cdr3_nt: TGCGCCAGCAGCTTTGCGGTCTCGGACACTGAAGCTTTCTTT
clone_size: .; v_call: TRBV6-6; d_call: .; j_call: TRBJ2-7; cdr3_aa: CASHPGQETYEQYF; cdr3_nt: TGTGCCAGCCACCCAGGGCAGGAAACCTACGAGCAGTACTTC
clone_size: few; v_call: TRBV29-1; d_call: TRBD2; j_call: TRBJ2-1; cdr3_aa: CSVEDLLLAAQNEQFF; cdr3_nt: TGCAGCGTTGAAGATCTTCTGCTAGCGGCCCAAAATGAGCAGTTCTTC